This paragraph covers one TCR beta chain sequence. Its target is unknown. The PCR contained 60 Vbeta and 13 Jbeta primers. The data were produced by immunoSEQ multiplex PCR, yet TCRdb's version contains in-frame clones alone and is incomplete. The profile shows roughly 72,000 clones, 70% to 85% of them singletons. These data come from a study of cytomegalovirus exposure and HLA in healthy donors. Looking at the study overall: As released early, the data held roughly 85 million unique TCRs from HLA-typed donors. Overall study results and limits: Researchers reported from a later analysis that most CMV-associated TCR beta chains appeared HLA-restricted. TCR beta chains numbering some 160 were designated cytomegalovirus-associated.

Germline CDR1 is GTSNPN and CDR2 is SVGIG (reference sequence). With V trimmed by 3 bases and J by 5 bases, 10 bases remained unmatched. This CDR3 region has 16 residues. The study sampled nominally healthy donors, though unrecorded immune exposures were likely. The rearrangement joins TRBV30 to TRBJ2-2, with 9 bases lining up with TRBD1. The sequenced sample consisted of PBMCs. The clonotype originates from a human donor in good health. The DNA for the CDR3 is TGTGCCTGGAGGTATACAGGGGGCCCTTGGACCGGGGAGCTGTTTTTT. It yields the protein CAWRYTGGPWTGELFF.